This T cell receptor (beta chain) was documented in a study of follicular helper T cells after annual influenza vaccination. For the study at large: For some subjects, blood spans the 2013-2014, 2014-2015 and 2015-2016 annual vaccinations.

The CDR3 sequence is 15 residues long. Unmatched junction bases numbered 4, after V lost 6 bases and J lost 1 base. Germline V lookup: CDR1 MDHEN, CDR2 SYDVKM. Clones were read by immunoSEQ multiplex PCR, and TCRdb kept only the in-frame ones, dropping some. In the table there are several thousand clones, 82% of which are singletons. General observations from the study: ICOS-CD38- cTfh most often held earlier Day 7 ICOS+CD38+ clones.

Stated time point: 2015-2016 season, pre-vaccination. Community-dwelling subjects without influenza vaccination in the prior 6 months were enrolled. Vaccine contraindications, substance abuse, HIV/AIDS, active malignancy and active illness excluded donors. On this clone: Its antigen is still unknown.

The V call is TRBV28, the J call TRBJ1-5, with 9 bases identical to TRBD1. This sample comprised CXCR5+ CD38- circulating T follicular helper cells from blood, obtained on the day of influenza vaccination. Subset in this sample: circulating Tfh, non-naive CD4+CXCR5+PD-1+ (ICOS+CD38+ or ICOS-CD38-). This TCR was recovered from an adult who received the influenza vaccine. The CDR3 here is CASRTTGGSNQPQHF. CDR3 nucleotide sequence: TGTGCCAGCAGGACGACAGGGGGAAGCAATCAGCCCCAGCATTTT.